Given below is one T cell receptor (beta chain) in context. V was pared by 4 bases and J by 3 bases, with 8 bases of the junction left unmatched. Germline CDR1 is LGHNA and CDR2 is YNFKEQ. The CDR3 spans 15 residues. Primers: 60 Vbeta forward and 13 Jbeta reverse. TCRdb's copy holds only in-frame clones and misses some; the assay was immunoSEQ multiplex PCR. Seen here are approximately 160,000 clones, around three quarters observed once, and the top ten hold 1.5% to 2%. The sample is drawn from a study of cytomegalovirus exposure and HLA in healthy donors. The TCR sequence derives from a woman in her 30s in good health and CMV-seronegative. Sequencing was carried out using PBMCs. The V and J genes are TRBV4-2 and TRBJ1-1; 7 bases are shared with TRBD1. The CDR3 sequence is CASSRNPDRDTEAFF. CDR3 sequence (DNA): TGTGCCAGCAGCCGAAACCCCGACAGGGACACTGAAGCTTTCTTT.